This T cell receptor beta chain is from a study of sequential checkpoint blockade in melanoma. Study summary: First-line arms were nivolumab then ipilimumab, or the reverse, randomized 1:1. Maintenance nivolumab came after either treatment sequence.

This clone was found a few times. The treatment is: randomized to nivolumab then ipilimumab (arm A) or the reverse (arm B). No patient had prior DNA-damaging chemotherapy. Live CD3+CD8+ CD19− CD56− cells were sorted from PBMCs. The method was immunoSEQ multiplex PCR; TCRdb's version includes in-frame clones alone and lacks a portion of them. This table has 2,000 to 2,500 clones, 55% to 65% appearing once. The CDR3 has 15 amino acids. Germline values: CDR1 MNHGY, CDR2 SAAAGT. V lost 5 bases and J 6 bases, leaving 19 bases between the germline ends. The sample in question was CD8+ T cells sorted from blood (inferred from file names), obtained from a patient given nivolumab and ipilimumab in sequence. The sequence came from a human patient with melanoma. Some clones in this sample may be carry-over from other donors' samples. The J gene is TRBJ1-2, the V gene TRBV6-8; possible D gene TRBD1, 6 bases. The CDR3 sequence is CASSPQTGTIHGYTF. CDR3 bases: TGTGCCAGCAGTCCCCAAACCGGGACAATCCATGGCTACACCTTC.